This T cell receptor beta chain originates from a study of cytomegalovirus exposure and HLA in healthy donors. There are 17 residues in the CDR3. Germline V gene sequence: CDR1 MDHEN, CDR2 SYDVKM. V lost 7 bases, J lost 8 bases, and 21 bases stayed unmatched. The study ran its PCR with 60 Vbeta and 13 Jbeta primers. Generated by immunoSEQ multiplex PCR, the TCRdb table keeps only in-frame clones and is missing some. This table has about 110,000 clones, around 84% appearing once. The sample consisted of PBMCs. The clonotype comes from a man younger than 40 in good health and CMV-seropositive. The chain is built from TRBV28 and TRBJ1-2; 8 bases match TRBD1. This CDR3 reads CASTDAGQGASRGGYTF. CDR3 in DNA: TGTGCCAGCACCGACGCGGGGCAGGGGGCGTCCCGGGGAGGCTACACCTTC.